These 9 T cell receptor beta chains originate from one sample sequenced in a study of PD-L1 blockade in urothelial cancer. The method was immunoSEQ multiplex PCR; TCRdb's version includes in-frame clones alone and lacks a portion of them. The sample lists about 74,000 clones, around four fifths occurring once. Specimen: PBMCs, collected around atezolizumab (anti-PD-L1) treatment. The receptors shown here come from a man in his 70s with urothelial cancer.

The CDR3 sequence is CASSPPLSGNTIYF. The CDR3 DNA follows: TGTGCCAGCAGCCCCCCACTCTCTGGAAACACCATATATTTT. This chain joins TRBV7-2 and TRBJ1-3; D unclear. The V end lost 5 bases, the J end lost 0 bases, and 8 bases lay between the germline ends. Germline assignment: CDR1 SGHTA and CDR2 FQGNSA. The CDR3 has 14 amino acids.

The chain's CDR3 is CASSPTGTSLTQYF. In DNA, the CDR3 is TGCGCCAGCAGCCCGACCGGGACTAGTCTGACGCAGTATTTT. The chain links TRBV5-1 to TRBJ2-3, with 8 bases identical to TRBD2. The CDR3 spans 14 residues. J gave up 9 bases and V 4 bases, and 10 bases lay outside the gene matches. Germline-derived CDR1 and CDR2 are SGHRS and YFSETQ. The full variable domain, with the rest looked up from reference TRBV5-1 and TRBJ2-3, is KAGVTQTPRYLIKTRGQQVTLSCSPISGHRSVSWYQQTPGQGLQFLFEYFSETQRNKGNFPGRFSGRQFSNSRSEMNVSTLELGDSALYLCASSPTGTSLTQYFGPGTRLTVL.

This chain connects TRBV9 to TRBJ2-1; 8 bases align to TRBD2. Per germline, CDR1 SGDLS and CDR2 YYNGEE. Losses at the gene ends were 0 bases for V and 6 bases for J; bases not matched to a gene: 5. The CDR3 is 15 residues long. CDR3 nucleotide sequence: TGTGCCAGCAGCGTAGACGGGAGGGCCACCAATGAGCAGTTCTTC. Its translation is CASSVDGRATNEQFF.

The CDR3: CAIGQGIETQYF. CDR3 nucleotides: TGTGCCATTGGACAGGGGATAGAGACCCAGTACTTC. The chain couples TRBV10-3 to TRBJ2-5; 9 nucleotides align to TRBD1. Germline assignment: CDR1 ENHRY and CDR2 SYGVKD. The CDR3 covers 12 residues. J was trimmed by 4 bases and V by 9 bases; bases with no gene match: 3.

This clone was detected once. For the CDR3, the DNA is TGTGCCAGCAGCGCCCGGGACAGGGGGCAGGGGGAGCTGTTTTTT. Translation: CASSARDRGQGELFF. V and J are TRBV9 and TRBJ2-2, with TRBD1 matching over 12 bases. Trimming at V came to 3 bases and at J to 8 bases, leaving 5 bases not matched to a gene. The CDR3 has 15 amino acids. CDR1 and CDR2 (germline): SGDLS, YYNGEE.

V gene TRBV19 combines with J gene TRBJ1-1; 9 bases map to TRBD1. V dropped 6 bases and J dropped 2; count of bases not matched to a gene: 4. Per the germline V gene, CDR1 is LNHDA and CDR2 is SQIVND (reference sequence). This CDR3 is built from 14 residues. The DNA of the CDR3 is TGTGCCAGTAGACGGACAGGGGTTAACACTGAAGCTTTCTTT. Translation: CASRRTGVNTEAFF. Together with reference TRBV19 and TRBJ1-1, the CDR3 gives the full variable domain: DGGITQSPKYLFRKEGQNVTLSCEQNLNHDAMYWYRQDPGQGLRLIYYSQIVNDFQKGDIAEGYSVSREKKESFPLTVTSAQKNPTAFYLCASRRTGVNTEAFFGQGTRLTVV.

The chain employs TRBV28 and TRBJ2-3; the match to TRBD2 covers 9 bases. Trimming removed 2 bases from V and 5 bases from J; junction bases left unmatched: 5. The CDR3 spans 15 residues. Germline V gene data show CDR1 as MDHEN and CDR2 as SYDVKM. CDR3 sequence (DNA): TGTGCCAGCAGTTTAACAGCGGGAGGAGTAGATACGCAGTATTTT. It specifies CASSLTAGGVDTQYF.

The chain joins TRBV19 to TRBJ2-3; no definite D call. The germline V and J ends were trimmed by 3 bases and 5 bases, with 6 bases remaining between them. CDR1 LNHDA and CDR2 SQIVND come from the germline V gene (reference sequence). The CDR3 runs to 12 residues. CDR3 residues: CASSISQDTQYF. The CDR3 nucleotides read TGTGCCAGTAGTATTTCCCAAGATACGCAGTATTTT.

The chain has TRBV28 and TRBJ1-5; TRBD1 might be the D (6 bases). The CDR3 has 14 residues. The V end lost 6 bases, the J end lost 0 bases, and 9 bases lay between the germline ends. Germline CDR1 MDHEN, CDR2 SYDVKM. Here the CDR3 reads CASSHRDSNQPQHF. The CDR3 nucleotides read TGTGCCAGCAGCCACAGGGATAGCAATCAGCCCCAGCATTTT.